This T cell receptor beta chain appears in the sequencing data of a study of cytomegalovirus exposure and HLA in healthy donors. Study information: Early released data had 80 million or so unique TCRs, all coming from HLA-typed donors. When 350 to 500 donors were genotyped, roughly 78% of them were found to fall in the Caucasian-associated ancestry cluster.

A multiplex PCR was run with 60 Vbeta primers and 13 Jbeta primers. Per the study methods: Counted up in a later analysis, unique TCR beta chains came to some 75 million, with about 9.9 million shared. The method was immunoSEQ multiplex PCR; TCRdb's version includes in-frame clones alone and lacks a portion of them. That table furnishes V, J and clone size, whereas the DNA furnished D and trimming. Seen here are about 260,000 clones, 84% observed once, and the top ten hold 2% to 2.5%. In germline, CDR1 is MNHNS, CDR2 SASEGT. This CDR3 spans 15 amino acids. Trimming stripped 0 bases from V and 6 bases from J, with 14 bases between. Findings of the study overall: A missense DCLRE1C variant was associated with V- and J-gene trimming of TCR beta chains in a later analysis, and an independent cohort replicated the association.

To note about this clone: Its antigen is still unknown.

The sample taken for sequencing was PBMCs. This chain uses TRBV6-1 with TRBJ1-2, with unresolved D. This receptor was identified in a middle-aged woman in good health and CMV-seropositive. CDR3 nucleotides: TGTGCCAGCAGTGAAGCGGACTTGGGCTCGCATGGCTACACCTTC. Translating gives CASSEADLGSHGYTF.